This T cell receptor (beta chain) was captured in a study of blood T cell repertoires in COVID-19. About the study: Samples taken during acute and convalescent COVID-19 were collected in the United States, Italy and Spain. From T cells, B-cell-depleted T cells, or PBMCs came the material, which was cDNA or gDNA.

Authors' processing steps: From reference gene primer amplification, estimates of nucleated cell counts were derived. Generated by immunoSEQ multiplex PCR, the TCRdb table keeps only in-frame clones and is missing some. The DNA was the basis for D and trimming; V, J and clone size are from that table. The data hold almost 200,000 clones, with 70% to 90% observed a single time. The germline gives CDR1 KGHSH, CDR2 LQKENI. The CDR3 length is 15 residues. V shed 0 bases and J shed 3 bases, with 9 bases lying between them. The sample comprised peripheral blood. The source is a woman in her 70s with acute or convalescent COVID-19. The V and J genes are TRBV18 and TRBJ1-3; D ambiguous. CDR3 bases: TGTGCCAGCTCACCACCTCCTGCGGTTGGAAACACCATATATTTT. Amino acids: CASSPPPAVGNTIYF.